This entry is about one TCR beta chain. Original processing methods: Quantification of nucleated cells was approximated via reference gene primer amplification. Libraries were prepared by immunoSEQ multiplex PCR; TCRdb keeps only in-frame clonotypes and omits some of them. The DNA gave D and trimming, while V, J and clone size come from that table. The sample shows under 300,000 clones, 89% of them seen only once. This record comes from a study of blood T cell repertoires in COVID-19. The ends were cut back, 9 bases at V and 3 bases at J, with 13 bases in the middle. This CDR3 comprises 13 residues. From germline, CDR1 is KGHDR and CDR2 SFDVKD.

The V call is TRBV24-1, the J call TRBJ2-5; TRBD2 might be the D (5 bases). Material: peripheral blood. This TCR was sampled from a woman aged 35 to 49 who had recovered from COVID-19. CDR3 in DNA: TGTGCCACCTCGCGAGCGGTTGAAGAGACCCAGTACTTC. Translated: CATSRAVEETQYF.